This T cell receptor beta chain stems from a study of response to subunit inactivated influenza vaccine. TCRdb reprocessed the RT-PCR reads via MiXCR and lists one record per CDR3 protein. Of roughly 570,000 distinct CDR3 sequences listed, about an eighth are singletons. V dropped 0 bases and J dropped 4; count of bases not matched to a gene: 4. The CDR3 covers 16 residues. CDR1 and CDR2 from the germline V gene are MNHEY and SMNVEV (reference sequence). The source material was PBMCs from blood, sampled roughly 46 days after vaccination. This chain links TRBV27 with TRBJ2-7; 12 bases match TRBD1. The receptor was isolated from a man aged 50-59 years who received an inactivated influenza vaccine. This chain's CDR3 is CASSLSQGQGAYEQYF. The CDR3 coding sequence is TGTGCCAGCAGTTTATCCCAGGGACAGGGGGCTTACGAGCAGTACTTC.